This T cell receptor (beta chain) is from a study of T cell clones after liver transplantation. Study summary: Samples came pre-transplant, pre-randomization before withdrawal, and post-randomization after withdrawal ended.

The CDR3 is 11 residues long. Germline V gene sequence: CDR1 MNHGY, CDR2 SAAAGT. The V and J ends lost 8 bases and 6 bases respectively, with 11 bases between them. Only in-frame clones appear in the TCRdb table, and some are missing; sequencing was by immunoSEQ multiplex PCR. The sample lists 12,000 to 15,000 clones, about four fifths occurring once. The chain recombines TRBV6-8 with TRBJ2-7, with a weak D call TRBD1 (6 bases). This receptor was taken from a human patient who received a liver transplant. The T cells may partly be graft donor cells. The material sequenced was CD8+ T cells from blood, taken around 44 months after liver transplant. CDR3 in DNA: TGTGCCAGCTATCAGGGGCGCGAGCAGTACTTC. Its translation: CASYQGREQYF.